Below are 23 T cell receptor beta chains sequenced from a single sample in a study of T cell changes during pregnancy in multiple sclerosis. Some clones are missing from TCRdb's copy, which holds only in-frame ones; the method was immunoSEQ multiplex PCR. In the table there are under 55,000 clones, 85% to 95% of which are singletons. The sample here was CD4+ T cells from peripheral blood mononuclear cells, taken in the third trimester of pregnancy. The receptors come from a female donor with multiple sclerosis, enrolled in a pregnancy study.

The genes are TRBV5-1 and TRBJ2-5; 7 bases line up with TRBD2. In germline, CDR1 is SGHRS, CDR2 YFSETQ. This CDR3 has 15 amino acids. Trimming took 2 bases from V and 2 from J; bases not matched to a gene: 6. CDR3 DNA sequence: TGCGCCAGCAGCTTCCGGGACTACCTTCAAGAGACCCAGTACTTC. This codes for CASSFRDYLQETQYF.

This sequence joins TRBV5-5 and TRBJ2-2; TRBD1 matches at 9 bases. CDR1 and CDR2 (germline): SGHKS, YYEKEE (reference sequence). With V trimmed by 2 bases and J by 7 bases, 15 bases remained unmatched. This CDR3 comprises 18 residues. The CDR3 nucleotides are TGTGCCAGCAGCTTCCGGGACAGGGAATACCTAGCGAGCGGGGAGCTGTTTTTT. Protein product: CASSFRDREYLASGELFF.

The rearrangement joins TRBV9 to TRBJ1-2, with 7 bases lining up with TRBD1. CDR3 size: 17 residues. In germline, CDR1 is SGDLS, CDR2 YYNGEE. With V trimmed by 0 bases and J by 1 base, 9 bases remained unmatched. The CDR3 protein is CASSVAPPGQFNYGYTF. CDR3 bases: TGTGCCAGCAGCGTAGCCCCTCCGGGACAGTTTAACTATGGCTACACCTTC. The complete variable domain, with remaining parts taken from reference TRBV9 and TRBJ1-2, reads DSGVTQTPKHLITATGQRVTLRCSPRSGDLSVYWYQQSLDQGLQFLIQYYNGEERAKGNILERFSAQQFPDLHSELNLSSLELGDSALYFCASSVAPPGQFNYGYTFGSGTRLTVV.

This chain links TRBV5-6 with TRBJ2-5; maybe TRBD2 (5 bases). From germline, CDR1 is SGHDT and CDR2 YYEEEE. This CDR3 has 11 residues. V lost 1 base and J 8 bases, leaving 6 bases between the germline ends. CDR3 nucleotide sequence: TGTGCCAGCAGCTTGCGGGAAACCCAGTACTTC. Its protein product is CASSLRETQYF.

The chain has TRBV7-9 and TRBJ2-3; perhaps TRBD2 as D (6 bases). The CDR3 has 14 residues. V shed 4 bases and J shed 2 bases, with 10 bases lying between them. Germline CDR1 and CDR2: SEHNR and FQNEAQ (reference sequence). The CDR3 sequence is CASSSGGATDTQYF. The CDR3 nucleotides are TGTGCCAGCAGCTCCGGCGGGGCCACAGATACGCAGTATTTT.

This chain connects TRBV25-1 to TRBJ1-3; TRBD1 matches 7 bases. Trimming removed 1 base from V and 2 bases from J; junction bases left unmatched: 5. Germline V gene data show CDR1 as MGHDK and CDR2 as SYGVNS. This CDR3 comprises 16 residues. The CDR3 region is CASSELQGRTGNTIYF. The CDR3, as DNA: TGTGCCAGCAGTGAATTACAGGGGAGAACTGGAAACACCATATATTTT.

This clone turned up a few times. This chain joins TRBV6-5 and TRBJ1-6; 9 nucleotides line up with TRBD1. Germline loops: CDR1 MNHEY, CDR2 SVGAGI. CDR3 length: 14 residues. Unmatched junction bases numbered 3, after V lost 2 bases and J lost 10 bases. This CDR3 is CASSYNRGPSPLHF. In DNA form, the CDR3 reads TGTGCCAGCAGTTACAACAGGGGGCCGTCACCCCTCCACTTT.

The chain recombines TRBV5-1 with TRBJ2-1; D may be TRBD1 (6 bases). The length of the CDR3 is 17 residues. The V and J ends lost 3 bases and 4 bases respectively, with 20 bases between them. Germline V gives CDR1 SGHRS, CDR2 YFSETQ. CDR3 loop: CASSYWGQASAYNEQFF. The CDR3 nucleotides are TGCGCCAGCAGCTACTGGGGGCAGGCAAGTGCGTACAATGAGCAGTTCTTC. Drawing the rest from reference TRBV5-1 and TRBJ2-1, the complete variable domain is KAGVTQTPRYLIKTRGQQVTLSCSPISGHRSVSWYQQTPGQGLQFLFEYFSETQRNKGNFPGRFSGRQFSNSRSEMNVSTLELGDSALYLCASSYWGQASAYNEQFFGPGTRLTVL.

This chain links TRBV7-2 with TRBJ1-3; D might be TRBD1 (5 bases). CDR1 and CDR2 from the germline V gene are SGHTA and FQGNSA. V dropped 5 bases and J dropped 4 bases, with 15 bases sitting between them. The CDR3 runs 15 residues. DNA for the CDR3: TGTGCCAGCAGCCCGGCAGGGATTCGAGGAAACACCATATATTTT. Its translation is CASSPAGIRGNTIYF.

This chain uses TRBV7-2 with TRBJ2-5, with D perhaps matching TRBD1 (6 bases). Per the germline V gene, CDR1 is SGHTA and CDR2 is FQGNSA. With 5 bases removed from V and 2 bases from J, the gap between germline ends came to 15 bases. This CDR3 is 15 amino acids long. CDR3 in DNA: TGTGCCAGCAGCCCCACCCCGGGACAACAAGAGACCCAGTACTTC. Translated, it gives CASSPTPGQQETQYF.

This sequence joins TRBV7-9 and TRBJ1-5, with a weak D call TRBD1 (5 bases). The CDR3 loop spans 16 amino acids. The germline gives CDR1 SEHNR, CDR2 FQNEAQ (reference sequence). V dropped 3 bases and J dropped 2 bases, with 14 bases sitting between them. The CDR3 bases are TGTGCCAGCAGCTTCTCCCAGGGTATAGGCAATCAGCCCCAGCATTTT. As protein: CASSFSQGIGNQPQHF.

The chain joins TRBV7-6 to TRBJ1-5; D possibly corresponds to TRBD1 (5 bases). V lost 2 bases and J lost 7, with 12 bases in between. Looked up from germline, CDR1 is SGHVS and CDR2 is FNYEAQ. The CDR3 totals 14 residues. CDR3 bases: TGTGCCAGCAGCTTAAGGGGAGGCGGGCAGCCCCAGCATTTT. Amino acid sequence: CASSLRGGGQPQHF.

The V gene is TRBV7-2, the J gene TRBJ2-4; TRBD2 is a possible D gene (6 bases). V lost 3 bases and J 8 bases, leaving 14 bases between the germline ends. The V gene's germline CDR1 is SGHTA and CDR2 FQGNSA. The CDR3 sequence is 14 residues long. This chain's CDR3 is CASSLGFGGDIQYF. Here the CDR3 DNA reads TGTGCCAGCAGCTTGGGGTTTGGAGGGGACATTCAGTACTTC.

This clone is medium-sized in the sample. The chain joins TRBV30 to TRBJ2-5; 7 bases map to TRBD1. The CDR3 runs 13 residues. The V gene's germline CDR1 is GTSNPN and CDR2 SVGIG (reference sequence). Trimming removed 4 bases from V and 1 base from J; junction bases left unmatched: 3. The CDR3 region has the DNA TGTGCCTGGAACAGGGGCTTCCAAGAGACCCAGTACTTC. Translation: CAWNRGFQETQYF.

The rearrangement uses TRBV7-3 and TRBJ1-2; possible D gene TRBD1, 5 bases. The CDR3 spans 12 residues. V was trimmed by 3 bases and J by 8 bases, leaving 10 bases between them. Looked up from germline, CDR1 is SGHTA and CDR2 is FQGTGA. The CDR3 bases are TGTGCCAGCAGCTTTCTGGGGGGAGGCTACACCTTC. It codes for CASSFLGGGYTF.

V is TRBV18 and J is TRBJ1-4; TRBD1 matches 9 bases. The trim removed 1 base at V and 4 bases at J, leaving 10 bases unmatched. This CDR3 comprises 18 residues. Germline assignment: CDR1 KGHSH and CDR2 LQKENI. CDR3 nucleotide sequence: TGTGCCAGCTCACCACGAGGGACAGGGAAAGGTTTTAATGAAAAACTGTTTTTT. Amino acids: CASSPRGTGKGFNEKLFF.

The gene calls are TRBV15 and TRBJ1-4; 7 nucleotides agree with TRBD1. This CDR3 region has 16 residues. CDR1 and CDR2 from the germline V gene are LNHNV and YYDKDF (reference sequence). Trimming took 1 base from V and 5 from J; bases not matched to a gene: 7. The CDR3 DNA reads as TGTGCCACCAGCAGAGTGCCCCAGGGGGACAATGAAAAACTGTTTTTT. It specifies CATSRVPQGDNEKLFF.

About this clone: At one of its ends the junction is not consistent with the germline gene, which may arise from a read error. This chain uses TRBV6-5 with TRBJ1-5; no firm D call. Per germline, CDR1 MNHEY and CDR2 SVGAGI. There are 15 residues in the CDR3. In nucleotides, the CDR3 is TGTGCCAGCAGTTACCTCCATGAGAGCAAACAGCCCCAGCATTTT. Amino acids: CASSYLHESKQPQHF.

The chain recombines TRBV16 with TRBJ2-7; possible D gene TRBD1, 6 bases. V lost 4 bases, J lost 8 bases, and 18 bases lay in between. The germline gives CDR1 KGHSY, CDR2 FQNENV. The CDR3 sequence is 14 residues long. The CDR3 sequence is CASSPRMVDRQQYF. The CDR3 coding sequence is TGTGCCAGCAGCCCTAGAATGGTGGACAGACAGCAGTACTTC.

The V call is TRBV10-2, the J call TRBJ2-3, with TRBD1 matching 10 bases. The CDR3 is 15 amino acids. The trim removed 6 bases at V and 4 bases at J, leaving 7 bases unmatched. Germline values: CDR1 WSHSY, CDR2 SAAADI. CDR3 nucleotide sequence: TGCGCCAGCAGAGACGGACAGGGGGGGGCAGATACGCAGTATTTT. Its translation is CASRDGQGGADTQYF.

This chain connects TRBV2 to TRBJ2-5; maybe TRBD1 (6 bases). The germline V gene has CDR1 SNHLY and CDR2 FYNNEI. Trimming shortened V by 6 bases and J by 1 base, and 9 bases separated the two germline ends. CDR3 length: 13 amino acids. DNA for the CDR3: TGTGCCAGCAGGTACAGGGTCCAAGAGACCCAGTACTTC. It encodes CASRYRVQETQYF.

In its sample, this clone was seen once. This same CDR3 is encoded by further DNA sequences in the sample. This sequence joins TRBV18 and TRBJ2-7; D gene ambiguous. CDR3 length: 11 amino acids. CDR1 is KGHSH, CDR2 LQKENI, per germline. Trimming took 3 bases from V and 6 from J, leaving 6 bases between them. The CDR3 here is CASSPGLEQYF. CDR3 DNA sequence: TGTGCCAGCTCACCGGGCCTCGAGCAGTACTTC.

This clone appeared once. The chain employs TRBV11-1 and TRBJ2-5; 9 nucleotides align to TRBD2. The CDR3 length is 16 residues. V dropped 5 bases and J dropped 2; count of bases not matched to a gene: 9. Germline-derived CDR1 and CDR2 are SGHAT and FQDESV (reference sequence). The chain's CDR3 is CASSLLAGGNQETQYF. CDR3 in DNA: TGTGCCAGCAGCCTCCTGGCGGGGGGGAATCAAGAGACCCAGTACTTC.